This TCR beta chain came from a study of CD8+CD57+ T cells in acquired aplastic anemia. This CDR3 region has 14 residues. Trimming cost V 2 bases and J 5 bases, with 8 bases left between them. Per the germline V gene, CDR1 is SGHKS and CDR2 is YYEKEE (reference sequence). According to the study, genomic DNA was the template for TCR beta VDJ and CDR3 profiling. Using its own MiXCR run on the reads, TCRdb lists one record per CDR3 protein. The profile shows some 120,000 distinct CDR3 sequences, over 45% of them singletons. The chain combines TRBV5-5 with TRBJ1-6, with D uncertain. Sequenced input: sorted CD4+, CD8+, or CD8+CD57+ T cells (not recorded which) from PBMCs. This sequence originates from a human donor in good health, serving as a control. CDR3 sequence reads: CASSFLADNSPLHF. CDR3 sequence (DNA): TGTGCCAGCAGCTTCCTCGCTGATAATTCACCCCTCCACTTT. Looking up the rest from reference TRBV5-5 and TRBJ1-6 gives the full variable domain: DAGVTQSPTHLIKTRGQQVTLRCSPISGHKSVSWYQQVLGQGPQFIFQYYEKEERGRGNFPDRFSARQFPNYSSELNVNALLLGDSALYLCASSFLADNSPLHFGNGTRLTVT.